The entry that follows covers one T cell receptor (beta chain) sequence. A single record per CDR3 protein comes from TCRdb applying MiXCR to the 5' RACE reads. The top ten hold 3.5% to 4.5% of the sample, which has approximately 44,000 distinct CDR3 sequences, 25% to 30% seen once. The sequenced material came from memory CD4+ T cells sorted from a lymph node. The subset denotes: memory CD4+ T cells, CD4+CD45RO+CD25-. The TCR sequence derives from a female donor with breast cancer.

This CDR3 is CASSDPGQGSSREQFF. The DNA for the CDR3 is TGTGCCAGCAGCGATCCGGGACAGGGGTCGAGCAGGGAGCAGTTCTTC. The rearrangement links TRBV12-3 or TRBV12-4 to TRBJ2-1; TRBD1 agrees at 10 bases. CDR3 length: 16 amino acids. After removal of 6 bases from V and 10 bases from J, the junction contained 15 bases not matched to a gene.